This T cell receptor beta chain is from a study of shared clonotypes between healthy human individuals. Overall study results and limits: Shared clonotypes: about 5.3% naive CD4, 3% to 3.5% naive CD8, 2% to 2.5% memory CD4, 0.35% to 0.5% memory CD8.

CDR3 length: 17 residues. Trimming removed 1 base at V and 4 bases at J, with 17 bases between. CDR1 is SGHDN and CDR2 is FVKESK in the germline V gene. About this clone: Its antigen remains unknown.

Method: immunoSEQ multiplex PCR; TCRdb's copy keeps in-frame clones and lacks some. The sample records hundreds of thousands of clones, around 72% being singletons. Everyone who donated was a Caucasian adult who lived in Nashville, Tennessee. V usage is TRBV14 and J usage is TRBJ2-1; TRBD2 is a possible D gene (5 bases). This TCR was sampled from a woman aged 30 to 39 in good health. The specimen was memory CD4+ T cells sorted from blood. This sample's subset: CD45RA-negative fraction. In DNA form, the CDR3 reads TGTGCCAGCAGCCAAGGAAACCGGGAACGATCTTACAATGAGCAGTTCTTC. Translation gives CASSQGNRERSYNEQFF.